Below, 8 T cell receptor beta chains from the same sample are listed, as sequenced in a study of OX40 agonist ivuxolimab in advanced cancers. Clones were read by immunoSEQ multiplex PCR, and TCRdb kept only the in-frame ones, dropping some. The repertoire holds roughly 80,000 clones, with 85% to 95% as singletons. The sequencing here drew on CD4+ or CD8+ T cells sorted from blood, taken in a trial of the OX40 agonist ivuxolimab. These receptors all stem from an adult with an advanced solid tumor such as melanoma, head and neck, liver or kidney cancer.

The CDR3 sequence is CASSLAGGGANQPQHF. For the CDR3, the DNA is TGTGCCAGCAGCTTAGCTGGGGGAGGGGCTAATCAGCCCCAGCATTTT. The chain links TRBV7-9 to TRBJ1-5; possibly TRBD1 for D (5 bases). V was shortened by 0 bases and J by 4 bases, with 13 bases between the two germline ends. This CDR3 contains 16 residues. Germline CDR1 and CDR2: SEHNR and FQNEAQ (reference sequence).

The chain is built from TRBV6-6 and TRBJ2-3; the match to TRBD2 covers 13 bases. CDR1 is MNHNY, CDR2 SVGAGI, per germline (reference sequence). J was trimmed by 2 bases and V by 4 bases; bases with no gene match: 3. The CDR3 sequence is 16 residues long. The CDR3: CASSFGLAGVTDTQYF. The CDR3 nucleotides read TGTGCCAGCAGTTTCGGACTAGCGGGAGTCACAGATACGCAGTATTTT.

V usage is TRBV4-1 and J usage is TRBJ2-7, with D possibly being TRBD2 (6 bases). With 2 bases removed from V and 1 base from J, the gap between germline ends came to 15 bases. Germline assignment: CDR1 MGHRA and CDR2 YSYEKL. The CDR3 contains 16 residues. The CDR3 nucleotides read TGCGCCAGCAGCCAATCCCCGGGAGCTGGGTCCTACGAGCAGTACTTC. Its protein is CASSQSPGAGSYEQYF.

V usage is TRBV5-5 and J usage is TRBJ1-6, with D hard to call. V was clipped by 1 base and J by 7 bases, with 12 bases between them. This CDR3 spans 15 amino acids. Germline V gene data show CDR1 as SGHKS and CDR2 as YYEKEE (reference sequence). The CDR3 spells CASSLTLRQNSPLHF. DNA of the CDR3: TGTGCCAGCAGCTTGACTTTGCGGCAAAATTCACCCCTCCACTTT.

V usage is TRBV7-2 and J usage is TRBJ2-2; tentative D call: TRBD2 (6 bases). V lost 8 bases, J lost 3 bases, and 10 bases lay in between. CDR1 and CDR2 from the germline V gene are SGHTA and FQGNSA. The CDR3 has 13 residues. CDR3 residues: CASGRPYTGELFF. In DNA form, the CDR3 reads TGTGCCAGCGGGAGGCCATACACCGGGGAGCTGTTTTTT.

The rearrangement joins TRBV15 to TRBJ2-7; D possibly corresponds to TRBD2 (6 bases). Between the trimmed V and J ends, which lost 0 bases and 3 bases, there was a span of 9 bases. The V gene's germline CDR1 is LNHNV and CDR2 YYDKDF (reference sequence). This CDR3 contains 14 residues. The CDR3 DNA sequence: TGTGCCACCAGCAGAGATGGAGGGATCTACGAGCAGTACTTC. Its translation is CATSRDGGIYEQYF.

This chain uses TRBV28 with TRBJ1-2; TRBD1 matches at 8 bases. V lost 7 bases to trimming and J lost 2 bases; unmatched junction nucleotides: 18. The CDR3 has 18 residues. Germline values: CDR1 MDHEN, CDR2 SYDVKM. The CDR3 is CASMALRTGLLRNYGYTF. CDR3 bases: TGTGCCAGCATGGCCCTCCGGACAGGGCTTCTACGGAACTATGGCTACACCTTC.

The rearrangement links TRBV28 to TRBJ1-1; D is unclear. The V end was cut by 10 bases, the J end by 2 bases, with 11 bases between. Germline-derived CDR1 and CDR2 are MDHEN and SYDVKM. The CDR3 covers 12 residues. CDR3: CATHHPNTEAFF. CDR3 DNA sequence: TGTGCCACCCACCACCCAAACACTGAAGCTTTCTTT.